This T cell receptor (beta chain) was captured in a study of CD8+ T cells in alopecia areata. Study-wide results and limits: Normal-skin resident alphabeta T cells also appear among scalp sample sequences.

Points on this clone: Its antigen is not identified.

This CDR3 is built from 13 residues. The V gene's germline CDR1 is MGHDK and CDR2 SYGVNS. Trimming took 4 bases from V and 3 from J; bases not matched to a gene: 3. Extracted from the samples, RNA was reverse transcribed into cDNA to serve as the sequencing template. Sequencing was performed with immunoSEQ multiplex PCR; in TCRdb, only in-frame clones are kept and a portion is missing. The sample consists of around 210,000 clones, around 50% of them appearing once. The source material was CD8+ T cells sorted from blood. This TCR was recovered from a human donor in good health. The chain recombines TRBV25-1 with TRBJ2-7, with 7 bases identical to TRBD2. CDR3 sequence (DNA): TGTGCCAGCAGTGTGGGGGGGAGCTACGAGCAGTACTTC. It is translated as CASSVGGSYEQYF.